These 25 T cell receptor beta chains share one sample of origin, sequenced in a study of memory CD4+ T cells and cytomegalovirus serostatus. Clones were read by immunoSEQ multiplex PCR, and TCRdb kept only the in-frame ones, dropping some. This table has tens of thousands of clones, approximately 82% appearing once. The sort gate was single viable CD3+CD4+CD8-CD45RO+ cells for memory CD4+ T cells. Sequenced material: memory CD4+ T cells from blood. The receptors derive from an adult in good health and CMV-seronegative.

V gene TRBV30 combines with J gene TRBJ1-2; D is undetermined. This CDR3 is built from 11 residues. With 5 bases removed from V and 7 bases from J, the gap between germline ends came to 11 bases. Germline V gene sequence: CDR1 GTSNPN, CDR2 SVGIG (reference sequence). CDR3 nucleotides: TGTGCCTGGGCCTCACCGGGTGGCTACACCTTC. Protein product: CAWASPGGYTF. Full variable domain (outside the CDR3, taken from reference TRBV30 and TRBJ1-2): SQTIHQWPATLVQPVGSPLSLECTVEGTSNPNLYWYRQAAGRGLQLLFYSVGIGQISSEVPQNLSASRPQDRQFILSSKKLLLSDSGFYLCAWASPGGYTFGSGTRLTVV.

This chain connects TRBV7-9 to TRBJ1-6; D possibly corresponds to TRBD1 (5 bases). The CDR3 runs 16 residues. Trimming shortened V by 6 bases and J by 11 bases, and 23 bases separated the two germline ends. Germline values: CDR1 SEHNR, CDR2 FQNEAQ (reference sequence). The CDR3 DNA is TGTGCCAGCAGGACCCAAGGTGGGGGTACGGGAACACCCCTCCACTTT. Residues: CASRTQGGGTGTPLHF.

This clone was seen only once. This sequence joins TRBV28 and TRBJ1-5; tentatively, D is TRBD1 (5 bases). Trimming took 2 bases from V and 4 from J, leaving 15 bases between them. In germline, CDR1 is MDHEN, CDR2 SYDVKM. The CDR3 extends over 16 amino acids. CDR3 in amino acids: CASSLRYGRGNQPQHF. The CDR3 bases are TGTGCCAGCAGTTTACGATATGGTAGGGGAAATCAGCCCCAGCATTTT.

In this sample, this clone turned up a few times. CDR3 sequence reads: CASALESPNYGYTF. The CDR3 bases are TGCGCCAGCGCTCTGGAAAGCCCAAACTATGGCTACACCTTC. The chain joins TRBV5-1 to TRBJ1-2; D remains unclear. This CDR3 is built from 14 residues. Trimming left V 7 bases short and J 2 bases short, with 15 bases between. From germline, CDR1 is SGHRS and CDR2 YFSETQ.

The chain employs TRBV18 and TRBJ1-2, with D possibly matching TRBD1 (6 bases). Trimming removed 3 bases at V and 3 bases at J, with 8 bases between. In germline, CDR1 is KGHSH, CDR2 LQKENI. The CDR3 totals 13 residues. The CDR3 is CASSPDRYYGYTF. CDR3 sequence (DNA): TGTGCCAGCTCACCGGACAGATACTATGGCTACACCTTC.

This clone turned up a few times. The chain recombines TRBV27 with TRBJ1-3; D is undetermined. V was shortened by 3 bases and J by 4 bases, with 7 bases between the two germline ends. Germline V gives CDR1 MNHEY, CDR2 SMNVEV (reference sequence). The CDR3 consists of 13 residues. Here the CDR3 DNA reads TGTGCCAGCAGTTTGGTAGCCGGAAACACCATATATTTT. Residues: CASSLVAGNTIYF.

The chain combines TRBV4-1 with TRBJ1-4; TRBD1 is a possible D gene (6 bases). With 2 bases removed from V and 0 bases from J, the gap between germline ends came to 13 bases. Germline V gives CDR1 MGHRA, CDR2 YSYEKL. The CDR3 covers 17 residues. The CDR3 here is CASSQPGVGATNEKLFF. DNA for the CDR3: TGCGCCAGCAGCCAACCAGGGGTAGGGGCAACTAATGAAAAACTGTTTTTT.

This clone appeared a few times. The rearrangement uses TRBV25-1 and TRBJ1-2; tentatively, D is TRBD1 (5 bases). Trimming took off 2 bases at V and 4 bases at J, with 8 bases between the two ends. Germline V gene data show CDR1 as MGHDK and CDR2 as SYGVNS. The CDR3 covers 13 residues. As DNA, the CDR3 is TGTGCCAGCAGTGAAACCGGGGCCTATGGCTACACCTTC. Translated, it gives CASSETGAYGYTF.

The chain combines TRBV9 with TRBJ2-2; D perhaps matches TRBD1 (6 bases). This CDR3 is built from 14 residues. The germline V gene encodes CDR1 SGDLS and CDR2 YYNGEE. V was cut by 3 bases and J by 4 bases, with 10 bases left in between. In DNA, the CDR3 is TGTGCCAGCAGCGCCAGGACAGCCACCGGGGAGCTGTTTTTT. Translated: CASSARTATGELFF.

This chain links TRBV5-6 with TRBJ2-5; 7 bases line up with TRBD1. This CDR3 spans 15 amino acids. Germline V gene data show CDR1 as SGHDT and CDR2 as YYEEEE. V trimming: 3 bases; J trimming: 4 bases; junction bases outside the gene matches: 9. As DNA, the CDR3 is TGTGCCAGCAGCTCCACATCACAGGGGAGAGAGACCCAGTACTTC. Protein sequence: CASSSTSQGRETQYF.

The CDR3 DNA sequence: TGTGCCAGCAGTTTAGGGGCTTCAAGTTCCTACGAGCAGTACTTC. Translated: CASSLGASSSYEQYF. V gene TRBV27 combines with J gene TRBJ2-7; D perhaps matches TRBD1 (5 bases). The ends were cut back, 2 bases at V and 1 base at J, with 12 bases in the middle. The CDR3 extends over 15 amino acids. Germline CDR1 is MNHEY and CDR2 is SMNVEV (reference sequence).

The chain links TRBV10-3 to TRBJ2-5; 9 nucleotides agree with TRBD2. Per germline, CDR1 ENHRY and CDR2 SYGVKD. The CDR3 runs to 16 residues. V shed 4 bases, J shed 2 bases, and the junction held 8 bases outside the gene matches. CDR3 in DNA: TGTGCCATCAGTGGGGGTGCTCTAGCGGGGCAAGAGACCCAGTACTTC. This encodes CAISGGALAGQETQYF.

A single count supports this clone. V and J are TRBV11-1 and TRBJ1-5; 8 positions agree with TRBD1. Germline assignment: CDR1 SGHAT and CDR2 FQDESV (reference sequence). The CDR3 runs to 14 residues. V was pared by 5 bases and J by 2 bases, with 2 bases of the junction left unmatched. The CDR3 reads CASSQGAGNQPQHF. CDR3 coding DNA: TGTGCCAGCAGCCAGGGGGCCGGCAATCAGCCCCAGCATTTT.

This clone has a handful of counts. DNA for the CDR3: TGTGCCACAAAGTATCGCTCTGGAAACACCATATATTTT. It is translated as CATKYRSGNTIYF. V is TRBV28 and J is TRBJ1-3, with D unclear. The CDR3 loop spans 13 amino acids. V was shortened by 10 bases and J by 0 bases, with 10 bases between the two germline ends. CDR1 and CDR2 (germline): MDHEN, SYDVKM.

The chain carries TRBV5-1 and TRBJ2-5, with D perhaps matching TRBD1 (7 bases). Trimming left V 4 bases short and J 5 bases short, with 21 bases between. The germline V gene encodes CDR1 SGHRS and CDR2 YFSETQ. This CDR3 is 16 amino acids long. CDR3 nucleotides: TGCGCCAGCAGCCCCCAGCCCGCAGGGGGGTTGGAGACCCAGTACTTC. This translates into CASSPQPAGGLETQYF. The whole variable domain, filled in from reference TRBV5-1 and TRBJ2-5, reads KAGVTQTPRYLIKTRGQQVTLSCSPISGHRSVSWYQQTPGQGLQFLFEYFSETQRNKGNFPGRFSGRQFSNSRSEMNVSTLELGDSALYLCASSPQPAGGLETQYFGPGTRLLVL.

The CDR3 region is CASSLDWGHNEQFF. Written as DNA, the CDR3 is TGCGCCAGCAGCTTAGACTGGGGCCACAATGAGCAGTTCTTC. The chain employs TRBV5-1 and TRBJ2-1; TRBD1 is a possible D gene (5 bases). The germline V gene encodes CDR1 SGHRS and CDR2 YFSETQ. The CDR3 length is 14 residues. Trimming took off 2 bases at V and 5 bases at J, with 11 bases between the two ends.

The V call is TRBV5-1, the J call TRBJ1-5; TRBD1 is a possible D gene (6 bases). Germline-derived CDR1 and CDR2 are SGHRS and YFSETQ. Trimming removed 1 base at V and 5 bases at J, with 10 bases between. The CDR3 loop spans 14 amino acids. The CDR3 loop reads CASSLRAGDQPQHF. CDR3 DNA sequence: TGCGCCAGCAGCTTGAGGGCAGGGGATCAGCCCCAGCATTTT.

This clone came up once. V gene TRBV12-5 combines with J gene TRBJ1-2; TRBD1 matches at 8 bases. From germline, CDR1 is LGHNT and CDR2 FRNRAP. This CDR3 has 13 residues. V lost 3 bases, J lost 8 bases, and 5 bases stayed unmatched. The CDR3 DNA is TGTGCTAGTGGTTTCGGACAGGGAGAAGGCTACACCTTC. This codes for CASGFGQGEGYTF. Full variable domain (missing parts from reference TRBV12-5 and TRBJ1-2): DARVTQTPRHKVTEMGQEVTMRCQPILGHNTVFWYRQTMMQGLELLAYFRNRAPLDDSGMPKDRFSAEMPDATLATLKIQPSEPRDSAVYFCASGFGQGEGYTFGSGTRLTVV.

V is TRBV7-3 and J is TRBJ1-1, with 9 nucleotides matching TRBD1. This CDR3 region has 15 residues. V trimming: 6 bases; J trimming: 0 bases; junction bases outside the gene matches: 5. Germline assignment: CDR1 SGHTA and CDR2 FQGTGA. Here the CDR3 reads CASRAGTGLNTEAFF. The CDR3 bases are TGTGCCAGCAGGGCCGGGACAGGGCTGAACACTGAAGCTTTCTTT. The variable domain in full, completed from reference TRBV7-3 and TRBJ1-1, reads GAGVSQTPSNKVTEKGKYVELRCDPISGHTALYWYRQSLGQGPEFLIYFQGTGAADDSGLPNDRFFAVRPEGSVSTLKIQRTERGDSAVYLCASRAGTGLNTEAFFGQGTRLTVV.

The chain carries TRBV27 and TRBJ1-2; D is uncertain. Deletions cut 2 bases from V and 6 bases from J, with 16 bases between. The germline CDR1 and CDR2 sequences are MNHEY and SMNVEV (reference sequence). CDR3 length: 15 residues. DNA for the CDR3: TGTGCCAGCAGTTTAAATTACCATACAACCAATGGCTACACCTTC. Translated: CASSLNYHTTNGYTF.

This chain connects TRBV7-9 to TRBJ2-7; D may be TRBD2 (7 bases). The CDR3 totals 15 residues. Per the germline V gene, CDR1 is SEHNR and CDR2 is FQNEAQ (reference sequence). V lost 1 base to trimming and J lost 5 bases, with 15 bases between them. The CDR3 DNA sequence: TGTGCCAGCAGCTTAGTTGCGGGGGCCAACGACGAGCAGTACTTC. Amino acids: CASSLVAGANDEQYF.

The chain carries TRBV6-1 and TRBJ1-2, with 8 bases fitting TRBD1. Germline CDR1 is MNHNS and CDR2 is SASEGT. The CDR3 covers 15 residues. The V gene end was trimmed by 7 bases and the J gene end by 6 bases; junction bases not matched to a gene: 13. CDR3 in amino acids: CASISQTGEVHGYTF. In DNA, the CDR3 is TGTGCCAGCATCAGTCAGACAGGGGAGGTCCATGGCTACACCTTC.

V and J are TRBV15 and TRBJ1-2, with unresolved D. Germline V gives CDR1 LNHNV, CDR2 YYDKDF (reference sequence). CDR3 length equals 14 residues. V dropped 1 base and J dropped 8 bases, with 14 bases sitting between them. For the CDR3, the DNA is TGTGCCACCAGCAGAGCCAGGTCGCCGGGAGGCTACACCTTC. Translated: CATSRARSPGGYTF.

The chain links TRBV7-2 to TRBJ2-5; D may be TRBD2 (5 bases). CDR3 size: 13 residues. The germline V and J ends were trimmed by 1 base and 9 bases, with 12 bases remaining between them. The germline gives CDR1 SGHTA, CDR2 FQGNSA. As DNA, the CDR3 is TGTGCCAGCAGCTTAGACATGGAAGCGGCCCAGTACTTC. Translation: CASSLDMEAAQYF.

The chain recombines TRBV28 with TRBJ1-2, with D possibly being TRBD1 (5 bases). Trimming stripped 7 bases from V and 1 base from J, with 10 bases between. This CDR3 has 13 amino acids. Germline CDR1 MDHEN, CDR2 SYDVKM. The CDR3 sequence is CASTPRGNYGYTF. The CDR3 nucleotides read TGTGCCAGCACTCCGAGGGGTAACTATGGCTACACCTTC.